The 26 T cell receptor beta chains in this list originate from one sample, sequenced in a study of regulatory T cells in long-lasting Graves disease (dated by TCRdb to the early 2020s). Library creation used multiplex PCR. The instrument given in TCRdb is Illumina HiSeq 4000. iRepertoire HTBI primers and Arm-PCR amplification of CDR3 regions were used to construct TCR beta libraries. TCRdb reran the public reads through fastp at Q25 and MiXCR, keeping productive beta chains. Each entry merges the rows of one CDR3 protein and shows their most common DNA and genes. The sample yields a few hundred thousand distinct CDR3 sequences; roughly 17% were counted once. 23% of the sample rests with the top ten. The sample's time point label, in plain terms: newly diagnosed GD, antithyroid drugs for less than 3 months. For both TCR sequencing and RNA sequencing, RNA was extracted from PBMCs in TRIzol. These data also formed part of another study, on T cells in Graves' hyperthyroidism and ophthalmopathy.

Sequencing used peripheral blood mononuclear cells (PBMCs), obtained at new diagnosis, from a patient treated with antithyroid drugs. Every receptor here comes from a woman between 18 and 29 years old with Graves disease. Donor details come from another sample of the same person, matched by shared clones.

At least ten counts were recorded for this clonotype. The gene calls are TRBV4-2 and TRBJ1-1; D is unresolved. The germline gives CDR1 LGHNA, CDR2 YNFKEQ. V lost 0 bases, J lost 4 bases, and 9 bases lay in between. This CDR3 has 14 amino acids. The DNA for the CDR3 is TGTGCCAGCAGCCAAGATCGTAGGGCCACTGAAGCTTTCTTT. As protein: CASSQDRRATEAFF.

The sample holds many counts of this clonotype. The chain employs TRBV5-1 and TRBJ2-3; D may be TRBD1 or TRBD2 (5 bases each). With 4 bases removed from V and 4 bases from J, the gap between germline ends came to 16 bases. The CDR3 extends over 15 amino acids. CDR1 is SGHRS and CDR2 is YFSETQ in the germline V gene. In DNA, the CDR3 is TGCGCCAGCAGCATAGACGTGGGGGTCGCAGATACGCAGTATTTT. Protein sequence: CASSIDVGVADTQYF.

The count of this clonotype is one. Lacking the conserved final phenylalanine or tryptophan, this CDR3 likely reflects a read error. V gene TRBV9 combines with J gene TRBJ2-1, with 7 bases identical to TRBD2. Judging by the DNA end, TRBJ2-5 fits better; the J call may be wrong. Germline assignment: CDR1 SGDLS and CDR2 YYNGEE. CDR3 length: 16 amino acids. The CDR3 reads CASSVGGRGGQESQYV. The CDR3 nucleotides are TGTGCCAGCAGCGTAGGCGGGAGAGGAGGGCAGGAGAGCCAGTACGTC.

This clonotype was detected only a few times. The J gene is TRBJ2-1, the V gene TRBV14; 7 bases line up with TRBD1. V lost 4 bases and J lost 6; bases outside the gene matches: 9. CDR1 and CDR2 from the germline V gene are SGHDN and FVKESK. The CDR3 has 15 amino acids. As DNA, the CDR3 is TGTGCCAGCAGCCCGCCGGGACAGCAACTCAATGAGCAGTTCTTC. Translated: CASSPPGQQLNEQFF.

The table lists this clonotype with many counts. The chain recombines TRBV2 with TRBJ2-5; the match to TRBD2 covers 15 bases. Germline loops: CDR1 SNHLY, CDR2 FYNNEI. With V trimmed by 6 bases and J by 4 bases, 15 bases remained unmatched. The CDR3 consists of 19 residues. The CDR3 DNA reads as TGTGCCAGCAGCATCGGTCGGACTAGCGGGAGGGCCTTGGTAGAGACCCAGTACTTC. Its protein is CASSIGRTSGRALVETQYF.

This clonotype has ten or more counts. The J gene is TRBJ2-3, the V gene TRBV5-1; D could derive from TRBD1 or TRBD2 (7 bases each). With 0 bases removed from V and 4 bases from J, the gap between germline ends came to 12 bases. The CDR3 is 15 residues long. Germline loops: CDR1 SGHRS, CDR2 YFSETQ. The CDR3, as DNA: TGCGCCAGCAGCTTGGTGGCAGGGGGGGCAGATACGCAGTATTTT. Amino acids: CASSLVAGGADTQYF.

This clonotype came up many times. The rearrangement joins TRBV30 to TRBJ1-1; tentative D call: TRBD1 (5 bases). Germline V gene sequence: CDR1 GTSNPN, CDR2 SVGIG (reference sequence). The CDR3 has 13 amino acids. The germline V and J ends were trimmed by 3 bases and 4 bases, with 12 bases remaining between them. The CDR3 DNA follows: TGTGCCTGGAGCAGGGACGGGGTCACTGAAGCTTTCTTT. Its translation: CAWSRDGVTEAFF.

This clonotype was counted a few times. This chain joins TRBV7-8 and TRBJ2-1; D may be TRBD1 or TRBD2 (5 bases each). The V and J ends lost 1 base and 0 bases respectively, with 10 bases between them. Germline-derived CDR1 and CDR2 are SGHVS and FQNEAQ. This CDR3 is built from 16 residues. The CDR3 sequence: CASSLGGRGSYNEQFF. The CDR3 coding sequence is TGTGCCAGCAGCTTAGGGGGACGGGGCTCCTACAATGAGCAGTTCTTC.

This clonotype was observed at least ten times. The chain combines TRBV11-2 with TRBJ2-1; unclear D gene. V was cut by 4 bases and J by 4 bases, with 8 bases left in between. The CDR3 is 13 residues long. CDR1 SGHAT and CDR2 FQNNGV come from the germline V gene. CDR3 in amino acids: CASSSGGYNEQFF. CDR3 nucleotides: TGTGCCAGCAGCTCTGGTGGATACAATGAGCAGTTCTTC.

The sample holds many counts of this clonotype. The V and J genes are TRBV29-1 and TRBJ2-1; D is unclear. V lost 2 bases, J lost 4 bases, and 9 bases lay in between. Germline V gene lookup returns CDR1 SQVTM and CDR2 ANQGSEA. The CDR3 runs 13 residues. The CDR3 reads CSVEKDEYNEQFF. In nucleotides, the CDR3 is TGCAGCGTTGAAAAGGACGAGTACAATGAGCAGTTCTTC.

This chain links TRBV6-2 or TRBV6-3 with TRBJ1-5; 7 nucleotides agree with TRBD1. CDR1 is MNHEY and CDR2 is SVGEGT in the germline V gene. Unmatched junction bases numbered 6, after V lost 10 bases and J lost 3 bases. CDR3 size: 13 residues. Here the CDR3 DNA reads TGTGCCACCTTGACAGGGCTCAATCAGCCCCAGCATTTT. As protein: CATLTGLNQPQHF.

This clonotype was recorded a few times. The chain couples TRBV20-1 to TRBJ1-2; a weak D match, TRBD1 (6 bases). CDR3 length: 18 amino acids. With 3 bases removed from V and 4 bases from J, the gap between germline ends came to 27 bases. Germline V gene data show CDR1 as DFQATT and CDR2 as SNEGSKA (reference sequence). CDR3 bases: TGCAGTGCTAGTAGGGGCGGTGGCAGGGGAGCGCGAGGCTATGGCTACACCTTC. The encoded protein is CSASRGGGRGARGYGYTF.

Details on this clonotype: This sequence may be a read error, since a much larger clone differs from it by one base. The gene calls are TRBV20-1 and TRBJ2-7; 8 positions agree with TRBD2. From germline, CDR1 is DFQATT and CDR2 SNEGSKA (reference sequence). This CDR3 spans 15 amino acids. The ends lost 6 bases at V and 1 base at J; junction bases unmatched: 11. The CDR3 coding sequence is TGCAGTGCACCCCTGACTAGCGCGAAATCCTACGAGCAGTACTTC. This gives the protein CSAPLTSAKSYEQYF.

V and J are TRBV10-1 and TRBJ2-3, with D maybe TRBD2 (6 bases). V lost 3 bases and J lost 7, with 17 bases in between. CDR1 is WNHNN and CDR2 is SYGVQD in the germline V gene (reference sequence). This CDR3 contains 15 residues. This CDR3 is CASSETGAWTNTQYF. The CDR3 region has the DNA TGCGCCAGCAGTGAAACGGGAGCTTGGACAAATACGCAGTATTTT.

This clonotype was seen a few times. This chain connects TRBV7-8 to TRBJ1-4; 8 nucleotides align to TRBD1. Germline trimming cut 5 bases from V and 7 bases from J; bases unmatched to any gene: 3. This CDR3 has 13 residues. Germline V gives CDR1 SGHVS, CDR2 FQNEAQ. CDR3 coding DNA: TGTGCCAGCAGCCTGGACAGGGTTGAAAAACTGTTTTTT. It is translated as CASSLDRVEKLFF.

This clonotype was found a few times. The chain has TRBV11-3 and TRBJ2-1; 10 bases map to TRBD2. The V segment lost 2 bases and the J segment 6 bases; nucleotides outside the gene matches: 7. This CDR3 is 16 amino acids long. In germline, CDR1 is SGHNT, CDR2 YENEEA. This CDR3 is CASSLFLAGASNEQFF. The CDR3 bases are TGTGCCAGCAGCTTATTCCTAGCGGGGGCCTCCAATGAGCAGTTCTTC.

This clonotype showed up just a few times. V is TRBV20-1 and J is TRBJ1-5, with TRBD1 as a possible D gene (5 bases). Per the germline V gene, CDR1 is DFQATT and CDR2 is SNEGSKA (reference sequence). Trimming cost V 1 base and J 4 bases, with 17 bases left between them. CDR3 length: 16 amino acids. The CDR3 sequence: CSARGTIAAPNQPQHF. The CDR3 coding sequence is TGCAGTGCTAGAGGGACAATCGCAGCCCCGAATCAGCCCCAGCATTTT.

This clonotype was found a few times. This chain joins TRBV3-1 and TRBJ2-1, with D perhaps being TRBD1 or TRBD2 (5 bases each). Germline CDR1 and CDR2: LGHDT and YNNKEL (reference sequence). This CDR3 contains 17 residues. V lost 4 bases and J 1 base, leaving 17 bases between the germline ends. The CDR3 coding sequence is TGTGCCAGCAGCCCGATAGCCCCAGGGAGATCCTACAATGAGCAGTTCTTC. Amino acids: CASSPIAPGRSYNEQFF.

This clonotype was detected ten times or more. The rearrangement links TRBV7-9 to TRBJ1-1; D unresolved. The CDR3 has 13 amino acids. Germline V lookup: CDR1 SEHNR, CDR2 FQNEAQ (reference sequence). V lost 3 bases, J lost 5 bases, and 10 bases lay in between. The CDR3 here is CASSFLDGTEAFF. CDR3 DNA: TGTGCCAGCAGCTTTTTAGATGGGACTGAAGCTTTCTTT.

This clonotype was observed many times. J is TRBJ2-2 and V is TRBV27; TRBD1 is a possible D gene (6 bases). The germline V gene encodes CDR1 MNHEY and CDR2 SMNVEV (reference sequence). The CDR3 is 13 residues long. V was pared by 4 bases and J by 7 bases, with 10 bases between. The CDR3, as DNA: TGTGCCAGCAGTTGGGGGCGCGGCGGGGAGCTGTTTTTT. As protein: CASSWGRGGELFF.

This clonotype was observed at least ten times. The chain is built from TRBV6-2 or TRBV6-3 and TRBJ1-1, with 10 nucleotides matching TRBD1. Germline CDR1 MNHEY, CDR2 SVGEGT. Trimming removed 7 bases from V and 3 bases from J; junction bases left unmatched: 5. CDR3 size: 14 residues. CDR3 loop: CASTLDRGDTEAFF. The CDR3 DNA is TGTGCCAGCACCCTGGACAGGGGGGACACTGAAGCTTTCTTT.

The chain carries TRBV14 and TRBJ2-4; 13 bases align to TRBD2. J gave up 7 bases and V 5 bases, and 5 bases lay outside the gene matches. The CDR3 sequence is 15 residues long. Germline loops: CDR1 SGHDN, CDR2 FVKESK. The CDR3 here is CASSSLAGGSNIQYF. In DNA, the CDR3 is TGTGCCAGCAGCTCACTAGCGGGAGGGTCGAACATTCAGTACTTC.

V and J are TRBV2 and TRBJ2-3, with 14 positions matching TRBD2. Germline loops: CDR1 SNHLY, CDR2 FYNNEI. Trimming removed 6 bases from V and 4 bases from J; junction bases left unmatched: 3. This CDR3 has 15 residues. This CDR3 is CASRTSGRDSDTQYF. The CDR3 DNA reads TGTGCCAGCAGGACTAGCGGGAGGGACTCAGATACGCAGTATTTT.

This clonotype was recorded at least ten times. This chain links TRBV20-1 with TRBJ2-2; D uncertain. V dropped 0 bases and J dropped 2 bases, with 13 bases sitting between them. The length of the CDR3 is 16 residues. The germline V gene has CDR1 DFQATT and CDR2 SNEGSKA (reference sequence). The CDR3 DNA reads TGCAGTGCTAGAGATCCATGGACGGTTAACACCGGGGAGCTGTTTTTT. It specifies CSARDPWTVNTGELFF.

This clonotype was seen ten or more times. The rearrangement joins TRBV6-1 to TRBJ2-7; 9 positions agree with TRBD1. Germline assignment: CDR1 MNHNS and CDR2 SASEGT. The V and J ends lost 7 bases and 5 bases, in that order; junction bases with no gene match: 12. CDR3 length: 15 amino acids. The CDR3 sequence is CASTPGWDRVHEQYF. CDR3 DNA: TGTGCCAGCACTCCTGGGTGGGACAGGGTCCACGAGCAGTACTTC.

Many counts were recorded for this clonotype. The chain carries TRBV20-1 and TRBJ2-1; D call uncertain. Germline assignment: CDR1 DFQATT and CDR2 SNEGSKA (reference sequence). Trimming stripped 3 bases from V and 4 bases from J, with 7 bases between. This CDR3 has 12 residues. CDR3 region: CSARGLYNEQFF. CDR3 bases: TGCAGTGCTAGGGGTCTGTACAATGAGCAGTTCTTC.